This T cell receptor beta chain came from a study of T-cell reconstitution after alpha-beta-depleted transplantation in children. Study-wide results and limits: About two months after transplant, alpha-beta T cells reportedly came from several hundred expanded graft clones. There were some patients whose high TCRbeta diversity at day 60 came from surviving recipient T cells and thymic progenitors. T cells produced anew were the main source of T-cell counts and diversity one year after transplant.

This clonotype was observed a few times. The target antigen is unknown. Unique molecular identifiers tagged the TCRbeta library. TCRdb reprocessed the PCR reads with MiXCR, giving one entry per CDR3 protein. The table has some 310,000 distinct CDR3 sequences, approximately 23% seen once. Deletions cut 6 bases from V and 0 bases from J, with 18 bases between. The CDR3 covers 17 residues. The gene calls are TRBV12-3 or TRBV12-4 and TRBJ2-4; maybe TRBD2 (6 bases). The source was PBMCs, mostly from graft donor cells, collected 180 days after TCRalphabeta/CD19-depleted stem cell transplant. This clonotype was obtained from a male patient younger than 18 who had a stem cell transplant for acute lymphoblastic leukemia, so the T cells may come from the graft donor. The CDR3 coding sequence is TGTGCCAGCAGCCTCAAACGGGCGGGAAAAGCCAAAAACATTCAGTACTTC. Translating gives CASSLKRAGKAKNIQYF.